A single sample gave rise to the 10 T cell receptor beta chains below, sequenced in a study of OX40 agonist ivuxolimab in advanced cancers. Measured with immunoSEQ multiplex PCR; TCRdb has only the in-frame clones, and not every one. The sample yields about 46,000 clones, around 91% seen once. The starting material was CD4+ or CD8+ T cells sorted from blood, obtained in a trial of the OX40 agonist ivuxolimab. All receptors derive from an adult with an advanced solid tumor such as melanoma, head and neck, liver or kidney cancer.

The V and J genes are TRBV7-9 and TRBJ2-3; TRBD1 is a possible D gene (6 bases). Trimming removed 8 bases from V and 0 bases from J, with 15 bases in between. The CDR3 is 15 amino acids. Germline CDR1 reads SEHNR; CDR2 reads FQNEAQ (reference sequence). The CDR3, as DNA: TGTGCCAGCGCTAGGGACAAAGGTAGCACAGATACGCAGTATTTT. It codes for CASARDKGSTDTQYF.

This clone was observed once. V and J are TRBV7-2 and TRBJ2-7; D call uncertain. This CDR3 has 14 residues. Germline lookup yields CDR1 SGHTA and CDR2 FQGNSA. V shed 0 bases and J shed 2 bases, with 8 bases lying between them. CDR3 in DNA: TGTGCCAGCAGCTTAGCGTCGGTCACCTACGAGCAGTACTTC. Its translation: CASSLASVTYEQYF.

The chain carries TRBV30 and TRBJ2-7; D gene unclear. Trimming cost V 8 bases and J 2 bases, with 16 bases left between them. CDR3 size: 13 residues. In germline, CDR1 is GTSNPN, CDR2 SVGIG (reference sequence). Here the CDR3 reads CAVDGRQPYEQYF. The CDR3 nucleotides are TGTGCCGTGGACGGCCGCCAACCCTACGAGCAGTACTTC.

This chain joins TRBV28 and TRBJ2-7; 9 bases align to TRBD1. Looked up from germline, CDR1 is MDHEN and CDR2 is SYDVKM. V was clipped by 6 bases and J by 2 bases; unmatched bases: 14. This CDR3 comprises 17 residues. The CDR3 DNA reads TGTGCCAGCAGCCCATTCCTCGGGACAGGGATCACCTACGAGCAGTACTTC. Protein sequence: CASSPFLGTGITYEQYF.

V is TRBV4-1 and J is TRBJ2-7; the D is unclear. CDR1 and CDR2 from the germline V gene are MGHRA and YSYEKL. Trimming stripped 2 bases from V and 1 base from J, with 6 bases between. The CDR3 length is 13 residues. The CDR3 DNA follows: TGCGCCAGCAGCCAAACTGGATCCTACGAGCAGTACTTC. Residues: CASSQTGSYEQYF.

The chain uses TRBV4-1 and TRBJ2-3, with TRBD2 matching over 7 bases. V gave up 0 bases and J gave up 2 bases; unmatched junction bases: 11. The CDR3 sequence is 18 residues long. From germline, CDR1 is MGHRA and CDR2 YSYEKL. The CDR3 DNA is TGCGCCAGCAGCCAAGACCCGCGCGGGAGTACCCTCACAGATACGCAGTATTTT. Amino acids: CASSQDPRGSTLTDTQYF.

V usage is TRBV7-2 and J usage is TRBJ2-7, with D perhaps being TRBD1 or TRBD2 (5 bases each). V was shortened by 5 bases and J by 2 bases, with 16 bases between the two germline ends. Germline lookup yields CDR1 SGHTA and CDR2 FQGNSA. The CDR3 covers 15 residues. The CDR3 loop reads CASSQGPYYAYEQYF. The CDR3 DNA is TGTGCCAGCAGCCAGGGACCCTACTACGCCTACGAGCAGTACTTC.

This clone was seen just once. The rearrangement uses TRBV5-4 and TRBJ2-1; 8 positions match TRBD2. Germline values: CDR1 SGHNT, CDR2 YYREEE (reference sequence). This CDR3 region has 19 residues. The junction had 15 bases not matched to a gene; V was cut back by 4 bases and J by 0 bases. CDR3 region: CASSDLSGRIGSSYNEQFF. The CDR3 nucleotides are TGTGCCAGCAGCGACCTCAGCGGGAGAATCGGTAGCTCCTACAATGAGCAGTTCTTC.

This chain links TRBV28 with TRBJ2-7; 7 nucleotides agree with TRBD2. In germline, CDR1 is MDHEN, CDR2 SYDVKM. The trim removed 3 bases at V and 4 bases at J, leaving 3 bases unmatched. CDR3 length: 13 amino acids. CDR3 in amino acids: CASSLGLKYEQYF. The CDR3 coding sequence is TGTGCCAGCAGTTTGGGACTAAAATACGAGCAGTACTTC.

This sequence joins TRBV5-6 and TRBJ2-7; 11 nucleotides align to TRBD1. Germline V gene data show CDR1 as SGHDT and CDR2 as YYEEEE. V shed 3 bases, J shed 3 bases, and the junction held 8 bases outside the gene matches. This CDR3 contains 16 residues. In DNA form, the CDR3 reads TGTGCCAGCAGCTACGGGACAGGGGGAAAACTCTACGAGCAGTACTTC. Encoded protein: CASSYGTGGKLYEQYF.